This T cell receptor (beta chain) was sequenced for a study of blood T cell repertoires in COVID-19. Methods used by the authors: Nucleated cell counts were estimated from reference gene primer amplification. The data were produced by immunoSEQ multiplex PCR, yet TCRdb's version contains in-frame clones alone and is incomplete. V and J calls and clone size follow that table, whereas D and trimming were derived from the DNA. The sample holds 300,000 to 350,000 clones, about 92% seen once. The sample holds one count of this clone. Germline values: CDR1 LGHNA, CDR2 YNFKEQ. The CDR3 sequence is 19 residues long. Unmatched junction bases numbered 22, after V lost 7 bases and J lost 4 bases.

This clonotype was sampled from a woman aged 55-70 years with COVID-19, enrolled during active disease. Sequences were obtained from peripheral blood. The J gene is TRBJ1-2, the V gene TRBV4-2; TRBD1 agrees at 9 bases. The CDR3 DNA reads as TGTGCCAGCACGAAATCCGGGACAGGGTCTTTAACTGATTCCTATGGCTACACCTTC. Translating gives CASTKSGTGSLTDSYGYTF.